This T cell receptor (beta chain) came from a study of shared clonotypes between healthy human individuals. Overall study findings and caveats: For naive CD4 cells, around 5% of clonotypes were shared across a handful of donors.

A note on this clone: Its antigen remains unknown.

Investigators divided CD4+ cells into CD45RA+ naive and CD45RA-negative memory subsets. Data came from immunoSEQ multiplex PCR; TCRdb stores just in-frame clones and leaves some out. Here the sample spans fewer than 400,000 clones, around 74% being singletons. The TCR sequence derives from a man aged 25 to 45 in good health. Source material: memory CD4+ T cells sorted from blood. Stated subset: CD45RA-negative fraction.

For the CDR3, the DNA is TGTGCCTGGAGTGTATTAAGGAGCACTGAAGCTTTCTTT. Encoded protein: CAWSVLRSTEAFF. The V and J genes are TRBV30 and TRBJ1-1; D is unclear. The CDR3 extends over 13 amino acids. V lost 0 bases and J 4 bases, leaving 9 bases between the germline ends. Per the germline V gene, CDR1 is GTSNPN and CDR2 is SVGIG (reference sequence).